These 26 T cell receptor beta chains share one sample of origin, sequenced in a study of spatial heterogeneity in lung cancer. Using its own MiXCR run on the 5' RACE reads, TCRdb lists one record per CDR3 protein. The data contain over 400 distinct CDR3 sequences, around 33% of them singletons. Described time point: sample taken at primary tumor resection. Study outcomes and limitations: Counts that tracked tumor mutation counts were those of expanded intratumoral alpha and beta TCRs.

These TCRs' antigens remain unknown. Here the sequenced sample was lung tumor tissue, taken at surgery. These receptors originate from a male donor with early-stage non-small cell lung cancer.

This clonotype showed up just a few times. Little can be read into the size of this beta chain, an off-target read in a library designed for alpha chains. The rearrangement joins TRBV21-1 to TRBJ1-5. TRBV21-1 is labeled a pseudogene. CDR3 size: 12 residues. For the CDR3, the DNA is TGTGCCAGCACCCTCCCTGTTCAGCCCCAGCATTTT. Its translation is CASTLPVQPQHF.

By sample share, this clonotype is large. Since the library was made to target alpha chains, this beta chain is a stray read and its abundance is not meaningful. CDR3 DNA: TGTGCCAGCAGTTACCGGGGGTCCAGCTCCTACAATGAGCAGTTCTTC. Translation gives CASSYRGSSSYNEQFF. This chain connects TRBV12-3 or TRBV12-4 to TRBJ2-1; D might be TRBD2 (6 bases). V dropped 4 bases and J dropped 0 bases, with 13 bases sitting between them. The CDR3 contains 16 residues.

In this sample, this clonotype is hyperexpanded. With the library built for alpha chains, this beta chain is off target and its frequency is not meaningful. The gene calls are TRBV12-3 or TRBV12-4 and TRBJ1-5; perhaps TRBD1 as D (5 bases). Between the trimmed V and J ends, which lost 2 bases and 5 bases, there was a span of 7 bases. The CDR3 has 13 residues. CDR3 sequence (DNA): TGTGCCAGCAGTTTATCGGGGGATCAGCCCCAGCATTTT. Protein sequence: CASSLSGDQPQHF.

Comment on this clonotype: Since the library was made to target alpha chains, this beta chain is a stray read and its abundance is not meaningful. This rearrangement joins TRBV9 to TRBJ2-3; 10 nucleotides agree with TRBD2. The J segment lost 1 base and the V segment lost 0 bases, leaving 8 bases of the junction unmatched. Germline V lookup: CDR1 SGDLS, CDR2 YYNGEE. The CDR3 length is 18 residues. For the CDR3, the DNA is TGTGCCAGCAGCGTAGCTACGTGGCTAGCGGGGGGCACAGATACGCAGTATTTT. It is translated as CASSVATWLAGGTDTQYF.

Of note for this clonotype: Since the library was made to target alpha chains, this beta chain is a stray read and its abundance is not meaningful. The rearrangement joins TRBV5-1 to TRBJ2-7; 11 nucleotides align to TRBD1. Germline-derived CDR1 and CDR2 are SGHRS and YFSETQ. The V and J ends lost 4 bases and 2 bases, in that order; junction bases with no gene match: 2. The CDR3 consists of 14 residues. CDR3: CASSQGQGAYEQYF. CDR3 nucleotides: TGCGCCAGCAGCCAGGGACAGGGGGCCTACGAGCAGTACTTC.

In regard to this clonotype: This beta chain turned up in a library designed for alpha chains; as an off-target read, its abundance says little. The V and J genes are TRBV12-3 or TRBV12-4 and TRBJ1-5, with a tentative D call TRBD1 (5 bases). The ends were cut back, 8 bases at V and 9 bases at J, with 11 bases in the middle. The CDR3 sequence is 11 residues long. CDR3 sequence: CASGRGGPQHF. For the CDR3, the DNA is TGTGCCAGCGGTAGGGGTGGGCCCCAGCATTTT.

This clonotype is labeled large. Because this beta chain is a stray read in a library intended to capture alpha chains, its abundance should not be given much weight. The V call is TRBV12-3 or TRBV12-4, the J call TRBJ1-3, with unresolved D. Trimming stripped 5 bases from V and 0 bases from J, with 8 bases between. The CDR3 sequence is 14 residues long. The chain's CDR3 is CASSRSFSGNTIYF. CDR3 DNA sequence: TGTGCCAGCAGTCGTAGTTTCTCTGGAAACACCATATATTTT.

In its sample, this clonotype was seen a few times. Within a library made for alpha chains, this beta chain is off target, and its count is uninformative. CDR3 DNA sequence: TGTGCCAGCAGCTTAGGACTGTCGTACCAAGAGACCCAGTACTTC. Its translation is CASSLGLSYQETQYF. This chain links TRBV7-2 with TRBJ2-5; D not certain. The CDR3 has 15 amino acids. Germline lookup yields CDR1 SGHTA and CDR2 FQGNSA. Trimming cost V 1 base and J 0 bases, with 9 bases left between them. The whole variable domain, remainder taken from reference TRBV7-2 and TRBJ2-5, is GAGVSQSPSNKVTEKGKDVELRCDPISGHTALYWYRQSLGQGLEFLIYFQGNSAPDKSGLPSDRFSAERTGGSVSTLTIQRTQQEDSAVYLCASSLGLSYQETQYFGPGTRLLVL.

Remarks on this clonotype: This beta chain appears as a stray read in a library generated for alpha chains; its size is not informative. J is TRBJ1-2 and V is TRBV10-3; D unclear. The V gene's germline CDR1 is ENHRY and CDR2 SYGVKD. V lost 0 bases, J lost 1 base, and 3 bases lay in between. The CDR3 is 13 amino acids. The DNA of the CDR3 is TGTGCCATCAGTGAGTCGGTTAACTATGGCTACACCTTC. It translates to CAISESVNYGYTF.

A remark on this clonotype: This beta chain is an off-target read within a library intended for alpha chains, so its frequency means little. The V call is TRBV6-1, the J call TRBJ1-2; TRBD1 might be the D (6 bases). Germline V gene sequence: CDR1 MNHNS, CDR2 SASEGT. The CDR3 consists of 14 residues. Trimming cost V 3 bases and J 3 bases, with 11 bases left between them. The CDR3 here is CASSDQGTYYGYTF. The CDR3 DNA reads as TGTGCCAGCAGTGATCAGGGGACCTACTATGGCTACACCTTC.

Comments on this clonotype: With the library built for alpha chains, this beta chain is off target and its frequency is not meaningful. CDR3 DNA: TGTGCCAGCAGCGAGACAGGGAATTACAATGAGCAGTTCTTC. Its protein is CASSETGNYNEQFF. This chain uses TRBV9 with TRBJ2-1; 7 bases line up with TRBD1. Germline CDR1 and CDR2: SGDLS and YYNGEE. J gave up 4 bases and V 3 bases, and 4 bases lay outside the gene matches. The CDR3 has 14 residues.

Note on this clonotype: In a library made to pick up alpha chains, this beta chain is a stray read with a size that means little. This rearrangement joins TRBV28 to TRBJ1-5; D unclear. Trimming removed 4 bases from V and 3 bases from J, with 4 bases in between. In germline, CDR1 is MDHEN, CDR2 SYDVKM. The length of the CDR3 is 12 residues. The CDR3 bases are TGTGCCAGCAGTTCTCTCAATCAGCCCCAGCATTTT. Amino acids: CASSSLNQPQHF.

In regard to this clonotype: The junction and the germline gene differ at one end; a read error may be behind it. Because the library targeted alpha chains, this beta chain is an off-target read whose size means little. The V call is TRBV5-5, the J call TRBJ2-5; 8 bases are shared with TRBD2. The germline V gene has CDR1 SGHKS and CDR2 YYEKEE (reference sequence). The CDR3 covers 15 residues. CDR3: CARSLSTGGLETQYF. The CDR3 DNA follows: TGTGCCCGCAGCTTGTCAACGGGGGGGCTAGAGACCCAGTACTTC.

To note about this clonotype: This beta chain turned up in a library designed for alpha chains; as an off-target read, its abundance says little. The genes are TRBV4-1 and TRBJ1-1, with a possible D match to TRBD1 (6 bases). The CDR3 runs 14 residues. Trimming shortened V by 1 base and J by 6 bases, and 12 bases separated the two germline ends. The V gene's germline CDR1 is MGHRA and CDR2 YSYEKL. CDR3 sequence reads: CASSQATGRAEAFF. CDR3 bases: TGCGCCAGCAGCCAAGCCACAGGGAGGGCTGAAGCTTTCTTT.

This clonotype has just a few counts. Within a library made for alpha chains, this beta chain is off target, and its count is uninformative. The rearrangement uses TRBV4-3 and TRBJ2-5; the D gene is possibly TRBD1 (5 bases). Trimming stripped 3 bases from V and 4 bases from J, with 6 bases between. The germline gives CDR1 LGHNA, CDR2 YSLEER. This CDR3 contains 12 residues. CDR3 amino acids: CASSQGPETQYF. CDR3 DNA sequence: TGCGCCAGCAGCCAGGGGCCAGAGACCCAGTACTTC.

In the case of this clonotype: This beta chain slipped into a library made for alpha chains as a stray read, so its size is not meaningful. This chain joins TRBV7-6 and TRBJ2-5; the D call may be TRBD1 or TRBD2 (5 bases each). The germline CDR1 and CDR2 sequences are SGHVS and FNYEAQ. The CDR3 has 16 amino acids. V dropped 5 bases and J dropped 8 bases, with 24 bases sitting between them. The CDR3 nucleotides are TGTGCCAGCAGCCGTTATAGGGGACCAGCAACGGAAACCCAGTACTTC. It translates to CASSRYRGPATETQYF.

In this sample, this clonotype turned up once. This beta chain appears as a stray read in a library generated for alpha chains; its size is not informative. The J gene is TRBJ2-5, the V gene TRBV15, with D maybe TRBD1 (7 bases). Trimming pared 11 bases from V and 5 bases from J, leaving 21 bases between. This CDR3 contains 14 residues. Germline V gene sequence: CDR1 LNHNV, CDR2 YYDKDF (reference sequence). The CDR3 sequence is CASSEGAAEETQYF. As DNA, the CDR3 is TGTGCCTCATCGGAGGGGGCCGCCGAGGAGACCCAGTACTTC.

With regard to this clonotype: Being off target in a library aimed at alpha chains, this beta chain has a size of little meaning. J is TRBJ2-7 and V is TRBV9; D is perhaps TRBD1 (5 bases). CDR1 and CDR2 (germline): SGDLS, YYNGEE. The CDR3 runs 12 residues. Trimming shortened V by 4 bases and J by 7 bases, and 12 bases separated the two germline ends. The CDR3 DNA reads as TGTGCCAGCAGCCCCACAGGTAAAGAGCAGTACTTC. Protein: CASSPTGKEQYF. The full variable domain, completed using reference TRBV9 and TRBJ2-7, is DSGVTQTPKHLITATGQRVTLRCSPRSGDLSVYWYQQSLDQGLQFLIQYYNGEERAKGNILERFSAQQFPDLHSELNLSSLELGDSALYFCASSPTGKEQYFGPGTRLTVT.

This clonotype is labeled large. Little can be read into the size of this beta chain, an off-target read in a library designed for alpha chains. This chain connects TRBV5-1 to TRBJ1-4, with TRBD1 matching 7 bases. Per germline, CDR1 SGHRS and CDR2 YFSETQ. The junction had 6 bases not matched to a gene; V was cut back by 0 bases and J by 7 bases. This CDR3 is built from 15 residues. CDR3 bases: TGCGCCAGCAGCTTGGTAGCGACAGGGCGTGAAAAACTGTTTTTT. It yields the protein CASSLVATGREKLFF.

Notes on this clonotype: The junction does not match germline at one end; this may be a read error. This beta chain is off target for a library built for alpha chains, so its abundance means little. The chain recombines TRBV11-2 with TRBJ2-1, with TRBD2 matching 10 bases. This CDR3 is 16 amino acids long. Per germline, CDR1 SGHAT and CDR2 FQNNGV. The CDR3 sequence is CAGRPAGTSVYNEQFF. CDR3 bases: TGTGCCGGCAGACCAGCAGGGACTAGCGTCTACAATGAGCAGTTCTTC.

About this clonotype: Because the library targeted alpha chains, this beta chain is an off-target read whose size means little. The chain joins TRBV12-3 or TRBV12-4 to TRBJ2-3; 7 bases align to TRBD2. The V gene end was trimmed by 5 bases and the J gene end by 0 bases; junction bases not matched to a gene: 11. The CDR3 contains 17 residues. The CDR3 here is CASSRTSSGASTDTQYF. The CDR3 DNA reads TGTGCCAGCAGTCGGACTTCAAGCGGGGCTAGCACAGATACGCAGTATTTT.

The sample holds a few counts of this clonotype. The library was designed around alpha chains, so this beta chain is a stray read whose abundance carries little weight. The CDR3 loop is CASSLSTGGLETQYF. CDR3 DNA sequence: TGTGCCAGCAGCTTGTCAACGGGGGGGCTAGAGACCCAGTACTTC. The chain links TRBV5-5 to TRBJ2-5, with 8 bases lining up with TRBD2. V was pared by 1 base and J by 4 bases, with 6 bases of the junction left unmatched. The CDR3 totals 15 residues. From germline, CDR1 is SGHKS and CDR2 YYEKEE (reference sequence).

This clonotype was seen a handful of times. This beta chain came through as a stray read in a library set up for alpha chains, and its size says little. The chain has TRBV11-1 and TRBJ2-7, with a tentative D call TRBD2 (7 bases). The CDR3 consists of 14 residues. Germline loops: CDR1 SGHAT, CDR2 FQDESV (reference sequence). V lost 0 bases and J 5 bases, leaving 11 bases between the germline ends. Here the CDR3 DNA reads TGTGCCAGCAGCTTAGCCGGGGGGCGCAACGAGCAGTACTTC. Translating gives CASSLAGGRNEQYF.

This clonotype showed up just a few times. This beta chain is an unintended read in a library built for alpha chains; its size means little. This chain uses TRBV14 with TRBJ1-1; D is uncertain. V shed 0 bases and J shed 3 bases, with 17 bases lying between them. Germline values: CDR1 SGHDN, CDR2 FVKESK. The CDR3 runs to 17 residues. The CDR3 reads CASSQDLRWSPDTEAFF. The CDR3 nucleotides read TGTGCCAGCAGCCAAGATCTTCGGTGGAGCCCGGACACTGAAGCTTTCTTT.

This clonotype has only a few counts. Within a library made for alpha chains, this beta chain is off target, and its count is uninformative. This chain links TRBV7-9 with TRBJ2-5; 9 bases fit TRBD1. V trimming: 4 bases; J trimming: 2 bases; junction bases outside the gene matches: 5. Germline CDR1 reads SEHNR; CDR2 reads FQNEAQ (reference sequence). The CDR3 has 15 amino acids. The DNA of the CDR3 is TGTGCCAGCAGCTCTGGGGACAGGGAACAAGAGACCCAGTACTTC. Translated, it gives CASSSGDREQETQYF.

As regards this clonotype: This beta chain is an off-target read within a library intended for alpha chains, so its frequency means little. The V call is TRBV6-5, the J call TRBJ2-2; 7 nucleotides match TRBD2. This CDR3 spans 15 amino acids. Germline V gene sequence: CDR1 MNHEY, CDR2 SVGAGI. V trimming: 4 bases; J trimming: 5 bases; junction bases outside the gene matches: 7. The CDR3 bases are TGTGCCAGCAGTTCTCCCGGGGAGGGGACCGGGGAGCTGTTTTTT. Protein: CASSSPGEGTGELFF.